This is a list of T cell receptor beta chains from one sample in a study of OX40 agonist ivuxolimab in advanced cancers. The assay was immunoSEQ multiplex PCR, and TCRdb's table has in-frame clones only and misses some. The data show approximately 47,000 clones, with about 83% seen just once and about 9.3% held by the top ten. Sample: CD4+ or CD8+ T cells sorted from blood, taken in a trial of the OX40 agonist ivuxolimab. These receptors were taken from an adult with an advanced solid tumor such as melanoma, head and neck, liver or kidney cancer. Both conserved end residues are part of each CDR3. D genes are given only for firm matches. Some rows mark clone size as missing; the rest say once, few, many or name a class of expanded clone.

.	.	TRBV4-3	TRBJ2-1	TGCGCCAGCAGCCAAGATAGGGCGGAGGATGAGCAGTTCTTC	CASSQDRAEDEQFF
.	.	TRBV9	TRBJ2-3	TGTGCCAGCAGCGTAGAAGGAACAGGGAGTTTTGCAGATACGCAGTATTTT	CASSVEGTGSFADTQYF
TRBD2	.	TRBV5-1	TRBJ2-5	TGCGCCAGCAGCTTGGAAGTAGCGGGAGGGGGAGAGACCCAGTACTTC	CASSLEVAGGGETQYF
TRBD1	.	TRBV9	TRBJ2-7	TGTGCCAGCAGCGAAGGACAGGGGGCGAATTACTACGAGCAGTACTTC	CASSEGQGANYYEQYF
.	.	TRBV5-1	TRBJ2-2	TGCGCCAGCAGCTTGGGGTGGGATCCGAACACCGGGGAGCTGTTTTTT	CASSLGWDPNTGELFF
TRBD1	.	TRBV4-1	TRBJ1-6	TGCGCCAGCAGCCCCCGACCGGGACAGCTGAATTCACCCCTCCACTTT	CASSPRPGQLNSPLHF
.	.	TRBV7-2	TRBJ2-5	TGTGCCAGCAGCTCCCCCGGGACCACATCTCGAGAGACCCAGTACTTC	CASSSPGTTSRETQYF
.	.	TRBV13	TRBJ1-2	TGTGCCAGCAGCTTACGGGGGGCAATTGGCTACACCTTC	CASSLRGAIGYTF
TRBD1	.	TRBV2	TRBJ1-6	TGTGCCAGCAGTGGAAATCGACAGGGGTATAATTCACCCCTCCACTTT	CASSGNRQGYNSPLHF
.	.	TRBV9	TRBJ2-1	TGTGCCAGCAGCGTAAGCGGGCCAAATGAGCAGTTCTTC	CASSVSGPNEQFF
.	.	TRBV9	TRBJ2-3	TGTGCCAGCAGCGTAGATGGGATGACAGATACGCAGTATTTT	CASSVDGMTDTQYF
TRBD2	.	TRBV19	TRBJ2-5	TGTGCCAGTAGTATAGATGGGAGCGGGAGTTGGCAAGAGACCCAGTACTTC	CASSIDGSGSWQETQYF
.	.	TRBV5-4	TRBJ2-2	TGTGCCAGCAGCTCAATAAATGGACAGTCCACCGGGGAGCTGTTTTTT	CASSSINGQSTGELFF
TRBD1	.	TRBV9	TRBJ2-3	TGTGCCAGCAGCGTAGAGGGGGCAGGCGATACGCAGTATTTT	CASSVEGAGDTQYF
.	once	TRBV9	TRBJ1-2	TGTGCCAGCAGCGTAGGGGGGGAGGTCTATGGCTACACCTTC	CASSVGGEVYGYTF
.	.	TRBV19	TRBJ1-1	TGTGCCAGTAAAATTGGCGCCAACACTGAAGCTTTCTTT	CASKIGANTEAFF
.	.	TRBV19	TRBJ2-4	TGTGCCAGTAGTCCGGGGCCCAAAAACATTCAGTACTTC	CASSPGPKNIQYF
.	.	TRBV7-6	TRBJ1-1	TGTGCCAGCAGCTTAGGTCAGTCAGCTAACACTGAAGCTTTCTTT	CASSLGQSANTEAFF
.	.	TRBV28	TRBJ2-7	TGTGCCAGCAAGCCTAGGACATCCTACGAGCAGTACTTC	CASKPRTSYEQYF
.	.	TRBV7-9	TRBJ2-1	TGTGCCAGCAGCTTATTACGGAATGAGCAGTTCTTC	CASSLLRNEQFF
.	once	TRBV12-5	TRBJ2-3	TGTGCTAGTGGTTCCCCCTACACAGATACGCAGTATTTT	CASGSPYTDTQYF
.	once	TRBV7-8	TRBJ2-7	TGTGCCAGCAGCTTAGACCTTAGGGTTCACGAGCAGTACTTC	CASSLDLRVHEQYF
.	.	TRBV27	TRBJ1-6	TGTGCCAGCACTCCCATGGGGATGGAATTCACCCTCCACTTT	CASTPMGMEFTLHF
.	once	TRBV5-8	TRBJ2-7	TGTGCCAGCATCGACTACGAGCAGTACTTC	CASIDYEQYF
TRBD1	once	TRBV6-5	TRBJ1-2	TGTGCCAGCAGTTACACGACAGGGGGCATGGTCTATGGCTACACCTTC	CASSYTTGGMVYGYTF
.	.	TRBV7-9	TRBJ2-5	TGTGCCAGCAGCCCCGACCGTGGGCCCCAAGAGACCCAGTACTTC	CASSPDRGPQETQYF
TRBD2	few	TRBV7-9	TRBJ2-7	TGTGCCAGCAGCTTAATAGCGGGACGGAGCTCCTACGAGCAGTACTTC	CASSLIAGRSSYEQYF
TRBD2	.	TRBV14	TRBJ2-1	TGTGCCAGCAGCCGCGGGGGCGGGAGGATGGGCAATGAGCAGTTCTTC	CASSRGGGRMGNEQFF
.	.	TRBV2	TRBJ2-3	TGTGCCAGCGAACTGGAGGGCCGGGGCACAGATACGCAGTATTTT	CASELEGRGTDTQYF
.	.	TRBV9	TRBJ2-3	TGTGCCAGCAGCGTAACCTCCTGGCCAGGGGCAGATACGCAGTATTTT	CASSVTSWPGADTQYF
TRBD1	.	TRBV30	TRBJ2-7	TGTGCCTGGACCCCCTCGGACAGGACCCCCTACGAGCAGTACTTC	CAWTPSDRTPYEQYF
.	.	TRBV4-3	TRBJ1-6	TGCGCCAGCAGCCAAGATAGACCCCTGGCGGGAAGAGGATCACCCCTCCACTTT	CASSQDRPLAGRGSPLHF
TRBD2	.	TRBV7-3	TRBJ2-3	TGTGCCAGCAGCTTAACGCCTAGCGGGGTCACAGATACGCAGTATTTT	CASSLTPSGVTDTQYF
.	.	TRBV4-2	TRBJ1-6	TGTGCCAGCAGCCAAGAGTACCTCTTTAATTCACCCCTCCACTTT	CASSQEYLFNSPLHF
.	.	TRBV7-2	TRBJ2-1	TGTGCCAGCAGCTGGAGGAAGGAGCAGTTCTTC	CASSWRKEQFF
TRBD1	few	TRBV7-9	TRBJ2-7	TGTGCCAGCAGCCCTAAGCCCGGGACAGACTACGAGCAGTACTTC	CASSPKPGTDYEQYF
.	.	TRBV7-3	TRBJ2-7	TGTGCCAGCAGCTCCGGATCTGGCGAGCAGTACTTC	CASSSGSGEQYF
TRBD2	once	TRBV9	TRBJ2-1	TGTGCCAGCAGCGCTAGCGGGGTCTCCTACAATGAGCAGTTCTTC	CASSASGVSYNEQFF
.	.	TRBV5-4	TRBJ2-7	TGTGCCAGCTCTCCGGGTCAGTCCTACGAGCAGTACTTC	CASSPGQSYEQYF
.	.	TRBV29-1	TRBJ2-7	TGCAGCGTGGAGTCTCCGGGGACACAGGAGCAGTACTTC	CSVESPGTQEQYF
.	once	TRBV9	TRBJ2-7	TGTGCCAGCAGTTTAACCGGGACTGGCTCCTACGAGCAGTACTTC	CASSLTGTGSYEQYF
.	.	TRBV28	TRBJ1-1	TGTGCCAGCAGTTTAACAAGGGGCGGGTTCATGAACACTGAAGCTTTCTTT	CASSLTRGGFMNTEAFF
.	.	TRBV14	TRBJ2-5	TGTGCCAGCAGCCAAGAAGCTAGCCGATTGTACCAAGAGACCCAGTACTTC	CASSQEASRLYQETQYF
.	.	TRBV4-2	TRBJ1-6	TGTGCCAGCAGCCAAGTATTGGAAACAGGATATAATTCACCCCTCCACTTT	CASSQVLETGYNSPLHF